The rows below give T cell receptor beta chains drawn from one sample of a study of CD8 T cells in ankylosing spondylitis. TCRdb reanalysed the 5' RACE reads using MiXCR and keeps one entry per CDR3 protein. The sample has 100,000 or so distinct CDR3 sequences, 24% seen once; the top ten hold about 12%. Sequenced sample: synovial fluid, either unsorted or a sorted T cell fraction (not recorded which). The receptor set was obtained from a male donor with ankylosing spondylitis. Both conserved end residues are part of each CDR3. A D gene is named only where the DNA matches it firmly. The size of a clone is reported for some rows only, either as once, few or many, or as a class for expanded clones.

v_gene	d_gene	j_gene	abundance	CDR3nt	CDR3aa
TRBV7-9	NA	TRBJ1-6	few	TGTGCCAGCAGCTTCCAGGGGATGGCGGTTCACTTT	CASSFQGMAVHF
TRBV20-1	NA	TRBJ1-4	few	TGCAGTGCTAGCAGGGCCCTAAATGAAAAACTGTTTTTT	CSASRALNEKLFF
TRBV7-9	TRBD2	TRBJ2-3	few	TGTGCCAGCAGCTATAGCGGGAGCCACACAGATACGCAGTATTTT	CASSYSGSHTDTQYF
TRBV5-6	NA	TRBJ2-7	NA	TGTGCCAGCAGCATGATCGACAAGAACTACGAGCAGTACTTC	CASSMIDKNYEQYF
TRBV6-2/TRBV6-3	TRBD2	TRBJ2-7	few	TGTGCCAGCAGACCCGATAGCGGGAGGGGCTACGAGCAGTACTTC	CASRPDSGRGYEQYF
TRBV6-1	TRBD2	TRBJ2-3	few	TGTGCCAGCAGTGCCCGACTAGCGGGATCAGATACGCAGTATTTT	CASSARLAGSDTQYF
TRBV3-1	NA	TRBJ2-1	once	TGTGCCACCAGCACCCGAGAACAGGGAAAAAATGAGCAGTTCTTC	CATSTREQGKNEQFF
TRBV2	NA	TRBJ1-6	NA	TGTGCCAGCGGCACCAGGCCCCATAATTCACCCCTCCACTTT	CASGTRPHNSPLHF
TRBV15	TRBD1	TRBJ2-5	NA	TGTGCCACCAGCAGGGGACAGCACCAAGAGACCCAGTACTTC	CATSRGQHQETQYF
TRBV7-8	NA	TRBJ2-1	NA	TGTGCCAGCAGCTTACGGCCAATTTCCTACAATGAGCAGTTCTTC	CASSLRPISYNEQFF
TRBV20-1	TRBD2	TRBJ2-7	few	TGCAGTGCTACCCCCGGACTAGCGACGTCGTGGGAGCAGTACTTC	CSATPGLATSWEQYF
TRBV15	NA	TRBJ1-2	NA	TGTGCCACCAGCAGACTATCCGGGACACTAGCTAACTATGGCTACACCTTC	CATSRLSGTLANYGYTF
TRBV5-1	NA	TRBJ2-3	many	TGCGCCAGCAGCTACACCGGGGCCTTCACAGATACGCAGTATTTT	CASSYTGAFTDTQYF
TRBV12-3/TRBV12-4	TRBD1	TRBJ2-2	NA	TGTGCCAGCAGTTGGCAGGGACAGGACGGGGAGCTGTTTTTT	CASSWQGQDGELFF
TRBV18	NA	TRBJ1-1	NA	TGTGCCAGCTCACCCCTTGAATTGGCGGACACTGAAGCTTTCTTT	CASSPLELADTEAFF
TRBV7-8	TRBD1	TRBJ2-2	NA	TGTGCCAGCAGCTTAAATCCAGGGGGAGATACCGGGGAGCTGTTTTTT	CASSLNPGGDTGELFF
TRBV29-1	NA	TRBJ1-3	few	TGCAGCGTTGATATGGTCTCTGGAAACACCATATATTTT	CSVDMVSGNTIYF
TRBV14	NA	TRBJ1-2	NA	TGTGCCAGCAGCCAAGATCTTGGGGGTGGCTACACCTTC	CASSQDLGGGYTF
TRBV20-1	NA	TRBJ2-3	few	TGCAGTGCTAGTCGGCTAGATACGCAGTATTTT	CSASRLDTQYF
TRBV10-3	NA	TRBJ1-2	NA	TGTGCCATCAGTGAGTCCGGCGGTGAGCCCTATGGCTACACCTTC	CAISESGGEPYGYTF